The text below deals with one T cell receptor beta chain. This CDR3 has 14 residues. Germline V lookup: CDR1 SGHDN, CDR2 FVKESK. Trimming removed 0 bases at V and 2 bases at J, with 7 bases between. This sample stems from a study of OX40 agonist ivuxolimab in advanced cancers. Turning to the study itself: Averaging roughly 60 years in age, with a range of roughly 23 to 85, the cohort was about 83% male.

Method: immunoSEQ multiplex PCR; TCRdb's copy keeps in-frame clones and lacks some. The sample comprises 50,000 to 65,000 clones, over 65% of which are singletons, and about 2% rests with the top ten. The chain recombines TRBV14 with TRBJ2-5, with D perhaps matching TRBD1 or TRBD2 (5 bases each). The sequencing used CD4+ or CD8+ T cells sorted from blood, collected in a trial of the OX40 agonist ivuxolimab. The sequence was obtained from an adult with an advanced solid tumor such as melanoma, head and neck, liver or kidney cancer. The CDR3 coding sequence is TGTGCCAGCAGCCAAGATGGGGGACAAGAGACCCAGTACTTC. It translates to CASSQDGGQETQYF.